Below are 18 T cell receptor beta chains sequenced from a single sample in a study of blood T cell repertoires in COVID-19 (dated by TCRdb to the early 2020s). Libraries were prepared through the immunoSEQ multiplex PCR assay. TCRdb mirrors the immuneACCESS table, restricted to in-frame sequences. Some clones are absent from its copies; in checked studies, under half trace to an unresolved V gene, and the reason for the others is unknown. The sample profile shows fewer than 95,000 clones; roughly 70% of them were found once. The biggest ten clones account for about 15% of the sample. The sequencing input was peripheral blood. These receptors all come from a woman of 80 years or more with acute or convalescent COVID-19.

The chain carries TRBV18 and TRBJ2-2, with D perhaps matching TRBD2 (5 bases). V was clipped by 1 base and J by 4 bases, with 7 bases between them. This CDR3 contains 14 residues. Germline V gene data show CDR1 as KGHSH and CDR2 as LQKENI. The CDR3 is CASSPQRATGELFF. The CDR3, as DNA: TGTGCCAGCTCACCACAGAGGGCCACCGGGGAGCTGTTTTTT. Based on the CDR3 plus reference TRBV18 and TRBJ2-2, the full variable domain is NAGVMQNPRHLVRRRGQEARLRCSPMKGHSHVYWYRQLPEEGLKFMVYLQKENIIDESGMPKERFSAEFPKEGPSILRIQQVVRGDSAAYFCASSPQRATGELFFGEGSRLTVL.

This rearrangement joins TRBV18 to TRBJ2-7, with 7 positions matching TRBD2. The length of the CDR3 is 14 residues. Germline V gene data show CDR1 as KGHSH and CDR2 as LQKENI. With V trimmed by 3 bases and J by 4 bases, 6 bases remained unmatched. CDR3 protein: CASSPGREGYEQYF. The CDR3 region has the DNA TGTGCCAGCTCACCTGGCAGGGAGGGGTACGAGCAGTACTTC.

The CDR3 DNA reads as TGTGCCAGCAGAGTTTATAGCGGGGGGGTCAATGAGCAGTTCTTC. Its translation: CASRVYSGGVNEQFF. The chain is built from TRBV7-2 and TRBJ2-1; 11 nucleotides agree with TRBD2. CDR1 is SGHTA and CDR2 is FQGNSA in the germline V gene. V shed 6 bases, J shed 6 bases, and the junction held 7 bases outside the gene matches. This CDR3 contains 15 residues.

This clone was seen many times. The sample has other DNA sequences that encode this CDR3 too. The rearrangement links TRBV9 to TRBJ2-1, with D possibly TRBD2 on 5 matching bases. Trimming shortened V by 0 bases and J by 1 base, and 8 bases separated the two germline ends. The CDR3 has 15 residues. From germline, CDR1 is SGDLS and CDR2 YYNGEE. The CDR3 sequence: CASSVEDSSYNEQFF. In DNA, the CDR3 is TGTGCCAGCAGCGTAGAGGACTCATCCTACAATGAGCAGTTCTTC.

This rearrangement joins TRBV7-8 to TRBJ1-6, with 8 nucleotides matching TRBD1. The CDR3 runs 14 residues. From germline, CDR1 is SGHVS and CDR2 FQNEAQ. Unmatched junction bases numbered 11, after V lost 5 bases and J lost 14 bases. The CDR3 DNA reads as TGTGCCAGCAGCCTTAGACAGGGGTCTGGATCCCTCCACTTT. It encodes CASSLRQGSGSLHF.

This chain links TRBV6-1 with TRBJ1-2; D unclear. CDR1 and CDR2 from the germline V gene are MNHNS and SASEGT. CDR3 length equals 14 residues. V was trimmed by 1 base and J by 8 bases, leaving 14 bases between them. The DNA for the CDR3 is TGTGCCAGCAGTGAAGATACTTTTGGAGGGGGCTACACCTTC. It is translated as CASSEDTFGGGYTF.

The rearrangement joins TRBV12-3 or TRBV12-4 to TRBJ1-3, with D possibly matching TRBD1 (5 bases). The CDR3 has 12 residues. V was shortened by 10 bases and J by 8 bases, with 15 bases between the two germline ends. The CDR3: CANQRRGHTIYF. CDR3 sequence (DNA): TGTGCCAACCAAAGGCGGGGACACACCATATATTTT.

The chain links TRBV6-5 to TRBJ2-2; perhaps TRBD2 as D (5 bases). V dropped 6 bases and J dropped 4 bases, with 15 bases sitting between them. CDR3 length: 15 residues. The germline V gene has CDR1 MNHEY and CDR2 SVGAGI. This chain's CDR3 is CASSLVTRSTGELFF. The CDR3 DNA is TGTGCCAGCAGCCTGGTCACTAGATCCACCGGGGAGCTGTTTTTT.

V and J are TRBV5-1 and TRBJ1-1; maybe TRBD1 (5 bases). This CDR3 has 15 amino acids. Germline loops: CDR1 SGHRS, CDR2 YFSETQ. V was cut by 3 bases and J by 4 bases, with 16 bases left in between. The CDR3 DNA is TGCGCCAGCAGCTCGTTGGGGGGAGAAGGCACTGAAGCTTTCTTT. Protein: CASSSLGGEGTEAFF.

The J gene is TRBJ2-2, the V gene TRBV7-6, with 9 bases lining up with TRBD2. J lost 5 bases, V lost 4 bases, and 8 bases had no gene match. This CDR3 spans 16 amino acids. Germline V gives CDR1 SGHVS, CDR2 FNYEAQ. CDR3 sequence: CASSSIGAGGTGELFF. DNA for the CDR3: TGTGCCAGCAGCTCCATAGGAGCGGGGGGTACCGGGGAGCTGTTTTTT.

The count of this clone is one. The rearrangement joins TRBV6-5 to TRBJ1-3, with D unclear. Trimming stripped 6 bases from V and 4 bases from J, with 16 bases between. Germline V gene data show CDR1 as MNHEY and CDR2 as SVGAGI. There are 15 residues in the CDR3. This CDR3 is CASSPSTLQGNTIYF. In nucleotides, the CDR3 is TGTGCCAGCAGCCCCTCGACACTTCAAGGAAACACCATATATTTT.

This rearrangement joins TRBV30 to TRBJ1-1, with a tentative D call TRBD1 (5 bases). CDR1 and CDR2 from the germline V gene are GTSNPN and SVGIG (reference sequence). V lost 0 bases to trimming and J lost 1 base, with 6 bases between them. This CDR3 contains 13 residues. The CDR3 reads CAWSVRGNTEAFF. DNA of the CDR3: TGTGCCTGGAGTGTAAGGGGGAACACTGAAGCTTTCTTT.

The chain combines TRBV3-1 (or the pseudogene TRBV3-2) with TRBJ1-4, with D hard to call. Per germline, CDR1 LGHDT and CDR2 YNNKEL (reference sequence). With 4 bases removed from V and 4 bases from J, the gap between germline ends came to 10 bases. The length of the CDR3 is 14 residues. The CDR3 DNA sequence: TGTGCCAGCAGCCGGGCTGCCCTTAATGAAAAACTGTTTTTT. The encoded protein is CASSRAALNEKLFF.

The V call is TRBV2, the J call TRBJ1-2; TRBD1 agrees at 10 bases. The CDR3 consists of 15 residues. The germline V gene has CDR1 SNHLY and CDR2 FYNNEI. V was pared by 7 bases and J by 0 bases, with 5 bases of the junction left unmatched. CDR3 sequence (DNA): TGTGCCAGCAAGGGACAGGGGACCCCTAACTATGGCTACACCTTC. This encodes CASKGQGTPNYGYTF.

The rearrangement joins TRBV28 to TRBJ2-7; possible D gene TRBD1, 6 bases. The CDR3 spans 13 residues. Germline lookup yields CDR1 MDHEN and CDR2 SYDVKM. The V and J ends lost 11 bases and 6 bases respectively, with 20 bases between them. CDR3: CAATKVRGGEQYF. The DNA for the CDR3 is TGTGCCGCCACCAAGGTCAGGGGCGGCGAGCAGTACTTC.

The genes are TRBV5-1 and TRBJ1-1; D is undetermined. Germline CDR1 SGHRS, CDR2 YFSETQ. Trimming stripped 2 bases from V and 5 bases from J, with 16 bases between. The CDR3 contains 15 residues. The CDR3 DNA reads TGCGCCAGCAGCTTTTTGGGTTCGAGGGAGACTGAAGCTTTCTTT. Encoded protein: CASSFLGSRETEAFF.

V usage is TRBV11-1 and J usage is TRBJ2-5; 7 bases align to TRBD2. V lost 0 bases and J lost 0; bases outside the gene matches: 1. Germline-derived CDR1 and CDR2 are SGHAT and FQDESV (reference sequence). The CDR3 loop spans 15 amino acids. The CDR3 nucleotides read TGTGCCAGCAGCTTAGCCGGGGGGTACCAAGAGACCCAGTACTTC. Translation: CASSLAGGYQETQYF.

This chain joins TRBV3-1 (or the pseudogene TRBV3-2) and TRBJ1-2, with a tentative D call TRBD1 (6 bases). Germline V gene lookup returns CDR1 LGHDT and CDR2 YNNKEL (reference sequence). Trimming pared 4 bases from V and 10 bases from J, leaving 19 bases between. CDR3 length equals 14 residues. The DNA of the CDR3 is TGTGCCAGCAGCCCGACAGGCGGGTCGAGAGACTACACCTTC. This codes for CASSPTGGSRDYTF.